This T cell receptor beta chain was sequenced during a study of early T cells in non-severe SARS-CoV-2 infection (dated by TCRdb to the early 2020s). Some background on the complete study: Because TCR sequencing was done on bulk RNA from unsorted whole blood, the alpha and beta chains could not be paired.

Via the germline V gene (reference sequence), CDR1 is LGHDT and CDR2 YNNKEL. There are 13 amino acids in the CDR3, from cysteine to phenylalanine inclusive. This entry keeps only the CDR3 DNA: 39 bases, framed from base 1. V is pared back by 3 bases and J by 0 bases, with 6 bases lying between the germline termini. This clonotype was observed at least ten times. Its cognate antigen has yet to be identified. The record has no base qualities; no much larger clone is one base away. The library came from 5' RACE. The reads were generated on a NextSeq 500. The TCR library protocol attached unique molecular identifiers to individual cDNA molecules to correct for sequencing error and PCR bias. TCR alpha and beta chains were both sequenced, and the abundances of alpha and beta sequences in each sample were closely correlated with each other. Per the authors' processing: Decombinator V4 was used to perform V gene, J gene and CDR3 annotation of TCR sequences. Expanded TCRs were defined as changing significantly between any two time points under a Poisson model with p below 0.0001. TCR abundances were normalised to the total number of TCRs sequenced in each sample and reported as counts per million. MAIT TCRs were defined by TRAV1-2 paired with TRAJ12, TRAJ20 or TRAJ33, and iNKT TCRs by TRAV10 paired with TRAJ18. A search of VDJdb, accessed on 1 November 2021, was run for TCRs annotated to CMV, EBV and SARS-CoV-2, with TCRs annotated for multiple antigens excluded. In-frame beta chains were kept once TCRdb had trimmed the public reads at Q25 with fastp and called clones with MiXCR. Each entry is one CDR3 protein sequence, shown with its most common DNA and genes. The V and J calls shown here were made by TCRdb, not taken from the authors' results. In all, the sample holds tens of thousands of distinct CDR3 sequences, and over 5% of those were seen once. Around 8% of the sample is taken by the ten largest.

A case-control design nested within a healthcare worker cohort in London, UK, was used, with weekly nasopharyngeal swab PCR tests and blood sampling performed. Healthcare workers were recruited during the week of the UK lockdown, between 23 and 31 March 2020, and followed weekly for up to roughly 15 weeks. Paper-wide results and their limitations: Matching against VDJdb was skewed toward anti-spike CD8 responses, likely underestimated virus-specific expansions, and missed private and CD4 specificities.

The rearranged chain carries TRBV3-1 and TRBJ2-7, with no reliable assignment of the D segment. The sequenced sample consisted of whole blood. This receptor was obtained from an adult who was a healthcare worker with PCR-confirmed SARS-CoV-2 infection or an uninfected control (not recorded which). The DNA reads as follows: TGTGCCAGCAGCCAGATGAGCTCCTACGAGCAGTACTTC. The resulting protein is CASSQMSSYEQYF.